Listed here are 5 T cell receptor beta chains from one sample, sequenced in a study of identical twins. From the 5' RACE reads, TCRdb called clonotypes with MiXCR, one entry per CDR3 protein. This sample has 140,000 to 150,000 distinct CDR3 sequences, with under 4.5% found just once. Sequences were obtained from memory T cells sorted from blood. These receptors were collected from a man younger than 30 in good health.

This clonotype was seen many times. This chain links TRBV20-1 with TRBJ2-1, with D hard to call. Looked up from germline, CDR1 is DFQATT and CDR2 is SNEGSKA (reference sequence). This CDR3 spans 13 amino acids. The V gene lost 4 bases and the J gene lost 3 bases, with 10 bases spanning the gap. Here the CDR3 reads CSATGASYNEQFF. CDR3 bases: TGCAGTGCTACCGGCGCAAGCTACAATGAGCAGTTCTTC.

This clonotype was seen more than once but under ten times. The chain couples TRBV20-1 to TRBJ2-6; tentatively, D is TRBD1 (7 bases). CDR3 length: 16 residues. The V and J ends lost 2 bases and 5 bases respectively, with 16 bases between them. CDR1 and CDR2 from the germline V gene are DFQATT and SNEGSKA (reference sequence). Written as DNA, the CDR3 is TGCAGTGCTAGAAGTACAGCAGGGGGGTGGGCCAACGTCCTGACTTTC. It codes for CSARSTAGGWANVLTF.

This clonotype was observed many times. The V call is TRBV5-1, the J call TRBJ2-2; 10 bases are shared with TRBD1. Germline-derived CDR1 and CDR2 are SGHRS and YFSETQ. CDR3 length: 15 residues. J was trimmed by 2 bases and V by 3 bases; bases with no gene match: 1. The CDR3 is CASSSTGGNTGELFF. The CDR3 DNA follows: TGCGCCAGCAGCTCGACAGGGGGCAACACCGGGGAGCTGTTTTTT.

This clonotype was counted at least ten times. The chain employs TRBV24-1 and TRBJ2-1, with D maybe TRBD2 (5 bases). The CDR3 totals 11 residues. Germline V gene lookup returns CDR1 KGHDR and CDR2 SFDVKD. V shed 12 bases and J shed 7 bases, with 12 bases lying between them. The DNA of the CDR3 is TGTGCCGTTAAAAGCGGTAATGAGCAGTTCTTC. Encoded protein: CAVKSGNEQFF.

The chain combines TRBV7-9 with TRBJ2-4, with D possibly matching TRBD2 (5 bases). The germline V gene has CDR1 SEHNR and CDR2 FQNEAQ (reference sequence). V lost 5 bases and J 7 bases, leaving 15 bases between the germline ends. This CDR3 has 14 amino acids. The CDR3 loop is CASSPGGGLNIQYF. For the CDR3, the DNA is TGTGCCAGCAGCCCCGGAGGAGGCTTGAACATTCAGTACTTC.